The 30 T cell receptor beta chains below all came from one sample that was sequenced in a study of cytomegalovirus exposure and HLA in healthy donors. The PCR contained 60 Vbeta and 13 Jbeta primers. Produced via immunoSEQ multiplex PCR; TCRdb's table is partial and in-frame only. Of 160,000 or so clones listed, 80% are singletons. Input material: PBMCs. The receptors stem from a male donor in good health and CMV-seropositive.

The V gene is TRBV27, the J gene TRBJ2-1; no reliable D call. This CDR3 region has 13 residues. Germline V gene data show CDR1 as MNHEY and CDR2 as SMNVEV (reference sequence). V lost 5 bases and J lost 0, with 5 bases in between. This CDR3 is CASSLSSYNEQFF. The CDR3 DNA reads TGTGCCAGCAGTCTAAGCTCCTACAATGAGCAGTTCTTC.

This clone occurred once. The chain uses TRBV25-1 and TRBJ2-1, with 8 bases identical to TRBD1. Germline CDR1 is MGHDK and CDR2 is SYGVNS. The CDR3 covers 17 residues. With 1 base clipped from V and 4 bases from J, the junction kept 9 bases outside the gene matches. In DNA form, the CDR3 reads TGTGCCAGCAGTGAATCCAAAAACAGGGGGTGGTACAATGAGCAGTTCTTC. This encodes CASSESKNRGWYNEQFF.

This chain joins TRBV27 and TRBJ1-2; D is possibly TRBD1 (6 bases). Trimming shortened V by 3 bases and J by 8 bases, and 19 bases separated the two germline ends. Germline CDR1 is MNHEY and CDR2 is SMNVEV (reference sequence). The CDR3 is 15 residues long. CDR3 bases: TGTGCCAGCAGTTTCCGGGACACTCTACGAGGAGGCTACACCTTC. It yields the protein CASSFRDTLRGGYTF.

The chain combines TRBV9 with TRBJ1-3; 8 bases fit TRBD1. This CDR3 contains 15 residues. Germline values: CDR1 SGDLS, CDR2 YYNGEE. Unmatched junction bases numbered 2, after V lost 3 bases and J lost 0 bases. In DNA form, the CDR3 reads TGTGCCAGCAGCGCAGGGGGCTTCTCTGGAAACACCATATATTTT. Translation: CASSAGGFSGNTIYF.

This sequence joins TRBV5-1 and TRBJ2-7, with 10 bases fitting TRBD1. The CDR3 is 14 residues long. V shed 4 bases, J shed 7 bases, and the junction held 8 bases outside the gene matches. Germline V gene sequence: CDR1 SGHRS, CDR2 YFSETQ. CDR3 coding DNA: TGCGCCAGCAGCCACGGACAGGGGGTGGGTGAGCAGTACTTC. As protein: CASSHGQGVGEQYF.

This CDR3 reads CASSLGGHDTQYF. The CDR3 DNA sequence: TGTGCCAGCAGCTTAGGGGGCCACGATACGCAGTATTTT. J is TRBJ2-3 and V is TRBV11-2, with TRBD1 as a possible D gene (5 bases). V lost 1 base, J lost 6 bases, and 8 bases lay in between. Per germline, CDR1 SGHAT and CDR2 FQNNGV. The CDR3 totals 13 residues.

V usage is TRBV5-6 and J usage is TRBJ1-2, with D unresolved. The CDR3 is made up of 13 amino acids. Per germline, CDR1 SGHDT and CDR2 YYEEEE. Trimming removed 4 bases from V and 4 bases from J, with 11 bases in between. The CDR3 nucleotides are TGTGCCAGCAGCGCGGGTCGATCCTATGGCTACACCTTC. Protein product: CASSAGRSYGYTF. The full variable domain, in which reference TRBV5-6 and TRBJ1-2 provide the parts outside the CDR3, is DAGVTQSPTHLIKTRGQQVTLRCSPKSGHDTVSWYQQALGQGPQFIFQYYEEEERQRGNFPDRFSGHQFPNYSSELNVNALLLGDSALYLCASSAGRSYGYTFGSGTRLTVV.

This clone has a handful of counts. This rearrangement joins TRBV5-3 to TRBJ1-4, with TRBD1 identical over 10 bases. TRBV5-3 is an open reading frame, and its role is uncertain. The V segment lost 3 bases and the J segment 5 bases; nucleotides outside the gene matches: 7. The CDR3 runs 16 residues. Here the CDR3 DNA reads TGTGCCAGAAGCTACCCTCCGGGACAGGGGAATGAAAAACTGTTTTTT. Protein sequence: CARSYPPGQGNEKLFF.

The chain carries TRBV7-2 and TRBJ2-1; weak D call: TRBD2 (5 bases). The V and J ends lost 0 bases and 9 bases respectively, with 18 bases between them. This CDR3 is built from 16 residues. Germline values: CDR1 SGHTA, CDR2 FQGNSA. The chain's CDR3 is CASSLALASREGEQFF. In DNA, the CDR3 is TGTGCCAGCAGCTTAGCGCTGGCCTCGAGAGAGGGTGAGCAGTTCTTC.

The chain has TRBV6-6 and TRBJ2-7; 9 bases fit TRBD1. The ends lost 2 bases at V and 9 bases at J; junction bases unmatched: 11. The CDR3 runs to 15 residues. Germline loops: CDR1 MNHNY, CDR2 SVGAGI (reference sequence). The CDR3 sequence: CASSYTDRGGLRQYF. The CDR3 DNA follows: TGTGCCAGCAGTTACACGGACAGGGGCGGACTGAGGCAGTACTTC.

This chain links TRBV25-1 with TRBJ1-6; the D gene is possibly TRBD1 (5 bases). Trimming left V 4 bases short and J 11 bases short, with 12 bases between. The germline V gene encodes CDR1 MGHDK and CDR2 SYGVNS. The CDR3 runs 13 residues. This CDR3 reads CASSGTGYPPLHF. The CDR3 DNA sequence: TGTGCCAGCAGTGGCACAGGTTATCCACCCCTCCACTTT.

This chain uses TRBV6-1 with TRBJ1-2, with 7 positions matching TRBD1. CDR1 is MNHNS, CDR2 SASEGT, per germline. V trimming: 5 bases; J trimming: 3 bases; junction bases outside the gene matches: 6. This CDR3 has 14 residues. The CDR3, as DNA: TGTGCCAGCAGTTCCCCGGGACAGCACTATGGCTACACCTTC. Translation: CASSSPGQHYGYTF.

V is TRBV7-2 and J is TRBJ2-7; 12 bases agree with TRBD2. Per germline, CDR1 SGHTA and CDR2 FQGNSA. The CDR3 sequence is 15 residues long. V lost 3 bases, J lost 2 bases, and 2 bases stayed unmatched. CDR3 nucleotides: TGTGCCAGCAGCTTCCTAGCGGGAGGGCCCTACGAGCAGTACTTC. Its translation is CASSFLAGGPYEQYF.

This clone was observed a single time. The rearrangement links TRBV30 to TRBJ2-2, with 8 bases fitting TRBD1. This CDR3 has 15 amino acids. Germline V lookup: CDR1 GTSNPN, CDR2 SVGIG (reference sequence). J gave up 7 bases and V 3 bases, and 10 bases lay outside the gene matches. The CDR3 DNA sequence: TGTGCCTGGAGAGAGGACAGGGCACGGGGCGGGGAGCTGTTTTTT. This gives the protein CAWREDRARGGELFF.

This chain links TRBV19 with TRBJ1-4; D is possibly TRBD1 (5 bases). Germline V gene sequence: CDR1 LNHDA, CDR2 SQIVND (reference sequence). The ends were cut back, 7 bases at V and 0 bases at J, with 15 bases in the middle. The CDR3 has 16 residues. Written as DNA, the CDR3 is TGTGCCAGTACAAGGGGCCTATACGCAACTAATGAAAAACTGTTTTTT. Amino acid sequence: CASTRGLYATNEKLFF.

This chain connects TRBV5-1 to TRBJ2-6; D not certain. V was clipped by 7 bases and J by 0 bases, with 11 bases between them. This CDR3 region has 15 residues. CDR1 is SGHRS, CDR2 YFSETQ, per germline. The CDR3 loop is CASQTTSSGANVLTF. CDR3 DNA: TGCGCCAGCCAGACAACGAGCTCTGGGGCCAACGTCCTGACTTTC.

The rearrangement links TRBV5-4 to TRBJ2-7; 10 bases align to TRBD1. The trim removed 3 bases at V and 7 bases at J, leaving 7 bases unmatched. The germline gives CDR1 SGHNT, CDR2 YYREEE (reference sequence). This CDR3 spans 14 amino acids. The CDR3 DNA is TGTGCCAGCAGCTCTCCGGGACAGGGGCGGGAGCAGTACTTC. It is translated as CASSSPGQGREQYF.

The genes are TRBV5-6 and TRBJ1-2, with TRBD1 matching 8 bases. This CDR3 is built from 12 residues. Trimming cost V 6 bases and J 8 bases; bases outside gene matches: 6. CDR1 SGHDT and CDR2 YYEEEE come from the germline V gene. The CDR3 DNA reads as TGTGCCAGCACCCGGACAGGGCTCGGCTACACCTTC. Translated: CASTRTGLGYTF.

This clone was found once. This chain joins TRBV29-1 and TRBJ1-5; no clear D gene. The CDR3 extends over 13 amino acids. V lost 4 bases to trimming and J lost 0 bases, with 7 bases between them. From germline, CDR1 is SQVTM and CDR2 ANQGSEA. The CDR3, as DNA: TGCAGCGTTGTTAATTTTAGCAATCAGCCCCAGCATTTT. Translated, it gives CSVVNFSNQPQHF.

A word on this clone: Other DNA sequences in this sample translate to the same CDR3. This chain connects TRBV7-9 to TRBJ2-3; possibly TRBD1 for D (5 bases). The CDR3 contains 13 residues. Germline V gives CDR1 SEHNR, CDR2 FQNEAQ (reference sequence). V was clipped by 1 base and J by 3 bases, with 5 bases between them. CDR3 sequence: CASSLEGTDTQYF. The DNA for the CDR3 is TGTGCCAGCAGCTTAGAGGGGACAGATACGCAGTATTTT. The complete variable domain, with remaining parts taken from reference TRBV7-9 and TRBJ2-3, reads DTGVSQNPRHKITKRGQNVTFRCDPISEHNRLYWYRQTLGQGPEFLTYFQNEAQLEKSRLLSDRFSAERPKGSFSTLEIQRTEQGDSAMYLCASSLEGTDTQYFGPGTRLTVL.

DNA of the CDR3: TGTGCCAGCCGAACTAGCGGGGGCGGTGATACGCAGTATTTT. Its protein is CASRTSGGGDTQYF. This rearrangement joins TRBV7-2 to TRBJ2-3; 11 nucleotides align to TRBD2. In germline, CDR1 is SGHTA, CDR2 FQGNSA. J was trimmed by 6 bases and V by 8 bases; bases with no gene match: 7. The length of the CDR3 is 14 residues.

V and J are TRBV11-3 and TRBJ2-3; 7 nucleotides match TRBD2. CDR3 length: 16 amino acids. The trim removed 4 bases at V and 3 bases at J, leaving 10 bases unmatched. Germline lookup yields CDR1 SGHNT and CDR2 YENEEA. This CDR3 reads CASSSGRLAGTDTQYF. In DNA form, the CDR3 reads TGTGCCAGCAGCTCTGGAAGACTAGCAGGGACAGATACGCAGTATTTT.

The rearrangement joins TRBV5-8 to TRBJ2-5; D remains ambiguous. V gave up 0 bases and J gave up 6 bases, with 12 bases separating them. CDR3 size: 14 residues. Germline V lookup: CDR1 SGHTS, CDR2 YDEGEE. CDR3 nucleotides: TGTGCCAGCAGCTTGGAGGCAGGCCGAAAGACCCAGTACTTC. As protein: CASSLEAGRKTQYF.

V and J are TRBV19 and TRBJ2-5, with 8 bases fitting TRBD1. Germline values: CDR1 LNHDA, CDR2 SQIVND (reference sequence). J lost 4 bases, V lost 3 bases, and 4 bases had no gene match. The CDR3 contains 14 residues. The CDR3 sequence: CASSIQGQGETQYF. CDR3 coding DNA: TGTGCCAGTAGTATCCAAGGACAGGGAGAGACCCAGTACTTC.

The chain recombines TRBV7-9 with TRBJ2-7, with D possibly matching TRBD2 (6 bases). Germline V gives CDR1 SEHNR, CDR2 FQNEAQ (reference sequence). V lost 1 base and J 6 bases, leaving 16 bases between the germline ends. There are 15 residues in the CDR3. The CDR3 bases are TGTGCCAGCAGCTTAGGTGGAGGGAGTGAACGCGAGCAGTACTTC. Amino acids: CASSLGGGSEREQYF.

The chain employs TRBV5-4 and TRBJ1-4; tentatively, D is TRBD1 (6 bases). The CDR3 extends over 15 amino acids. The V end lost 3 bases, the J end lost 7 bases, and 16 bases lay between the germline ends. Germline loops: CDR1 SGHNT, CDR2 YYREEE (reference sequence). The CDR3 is CASSYYRAGPEKLFF. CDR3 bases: TGTGCCAGCAGCTACTACAGGGCTGGTCCTGAAAAACTGTTTTTT.

Here the CDR3 DNA reads TGCGCCAGCAGCCCCCGTCCCCCCCCCGTGACCCTAGGGAGCTCCGAGCAGTACTTC. Residues: CASSPRPPPVTLGSSEQYF. The rearrangement joins TRBV4-1 to TRBJ2-7; the D gene is possibly TRBD2 (5 bases). The length of the CDR3 is 19 residues. CDR1 and CDR2 (germline): MGHRA, YSYEKL. V lost 4 bases, J lost 6 bases, and 31 bases lay in between.

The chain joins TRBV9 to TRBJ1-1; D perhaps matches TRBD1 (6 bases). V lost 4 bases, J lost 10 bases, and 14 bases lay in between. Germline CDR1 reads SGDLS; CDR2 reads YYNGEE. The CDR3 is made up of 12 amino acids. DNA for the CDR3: TGTGCCAGCAGCAACCCGGGACAAAGAGCTTTCTTT. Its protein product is CASSNPGQRAFF. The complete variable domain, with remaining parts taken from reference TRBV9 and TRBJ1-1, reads DSGVTQTPKHLITATGQRVTLRCSPRSGDLSVYWYQQSLDQGLQFLIQYYNGEERAKGNILERFSAQQFPDLHSELNLSSLELGDSALYFCASSNPGQRAFFGQGTRLTVV.

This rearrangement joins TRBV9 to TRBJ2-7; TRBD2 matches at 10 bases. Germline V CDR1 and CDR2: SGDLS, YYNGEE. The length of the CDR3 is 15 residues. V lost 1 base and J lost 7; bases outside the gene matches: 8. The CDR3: CASSVYPSGSEEQYF. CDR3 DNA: TGTGCCAGCAGCGTATATCCTAGCGGGAGTGAGGAGCAGTACTTC. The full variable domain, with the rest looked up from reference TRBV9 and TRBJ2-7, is DSGVTQTPKHLITATGQRVTLRCSPRSGDLSVYWYQQSLDQGLQFLIQYYNGEERAKGNILERFSAQQFPDLHSELNLSSLELGDSALYFCASSVYPSGSEEQYFGPGTRLTVT.

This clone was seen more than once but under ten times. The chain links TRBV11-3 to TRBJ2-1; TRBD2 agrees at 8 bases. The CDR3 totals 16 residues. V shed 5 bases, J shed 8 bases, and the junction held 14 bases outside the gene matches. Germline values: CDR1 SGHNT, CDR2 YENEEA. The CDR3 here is CASSPNGAGVSHEQFF. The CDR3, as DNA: TGTGCCAGCAGCCCCAACGGAGCGGGAGTATCCCATGAGCAGTTCTTC.